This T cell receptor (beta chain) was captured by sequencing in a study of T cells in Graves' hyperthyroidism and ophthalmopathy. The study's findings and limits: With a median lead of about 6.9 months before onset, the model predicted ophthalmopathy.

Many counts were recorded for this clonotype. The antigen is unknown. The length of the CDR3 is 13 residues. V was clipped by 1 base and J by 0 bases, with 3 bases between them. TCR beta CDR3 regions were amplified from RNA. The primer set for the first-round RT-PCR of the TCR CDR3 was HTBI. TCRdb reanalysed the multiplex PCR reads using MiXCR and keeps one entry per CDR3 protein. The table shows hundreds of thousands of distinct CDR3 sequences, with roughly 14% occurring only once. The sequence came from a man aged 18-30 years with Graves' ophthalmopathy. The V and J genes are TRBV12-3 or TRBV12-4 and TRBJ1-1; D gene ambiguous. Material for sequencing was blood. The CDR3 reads CASSLGMNTEAFF. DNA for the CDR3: TGTGCCAGCAGTTTAGGTATGAACACTGAAGCTTTCTTT.